Sequencing of this T cell receptor beta chain was carried out in a study of T cells in Graves' hyperthyroidism and ophthalmopathy. Study findings and constraints: Classification by a 13 V-J model distinguished ophthalmopathy from stable hyperthyroidism.

Hyperthyroidism of Graves' type that showed no ophthalmopathy progression within 18 months was stable. 10 ml fresh peripheral blood yielded the PBMCs. A note on this clonotype: Antigen: not known.

The CDR3 has 13 residues. Trimming stripped 1 base from V and 5 bases from J, with 12 bases between. Germline CDR1 is DFQATT and CDR2 is SNEGSKA (reference sequence). Using RNA transcripts as the source, TCR beta CDR3 regions were amplified. RT-PCR in the first round (using the HTBI primer set) targeted the TCR CDR3. TCRdb redid the calling of the multiplex PCR reads with MiXCR, one entry per CDR3 protein. This table holds fewer than 400,000 distinct CDR3 sequences, 20% to 25% found once. The sequenced sample consisted of blood. The receptor was isolated from a man aged 50-60 years with Graves' hyperthyroidism. The chain employs TRBV20-1 and TRBJ2-7; D may be TRBD2 (6 bases). DNA of the CDR3: TGCAGTGCTAGAGGGGCGGGGCCCAACGAGCAGTACTTC. Its translation: CSARGAGPNEQYF.